The clone carrying this T cell receptor beta chain was detected a few times. The data are from a study of T cells in Graves' hyperthyroidism and ophthalmopathy. Regions amplified from RNA transcripts were the TCR beta CDR3 regions. The primer set for the first-round RT-PCR of the TCR CDR3 was HTBI. In TCRdb, the multiplex PCR reads were re-called with MiXCR into one record per CDR3 protein. The sample holds around 600,000 distinct CDR3 sequences; 14% are singletons and the top ten take 6.5% to 9%. Unmatched junction bases numbered 16, after V lost 6 bases and J lost 8 bases. The CDR3 is 17 amino acids. Germline V CDR1 and CDR2: LNHDA, SQIVND (reference sequence).

Sequenced material: blood. The chain is built from TRBV19 and TRBJ2-1; 10 nucleotides align to TRBD2. The sequence was obtained from a woman aged 18 to 35 with Graves' ophthalmopathy. The CDR3 loop reads CASRRAMSAGGVDEQFF. The CDR3 bases are TGTGCCAGTAGACGGGCCATGTCAGCGGGAGGGGTAGATGAGCAGTTCTTC.